This paragraph reports one TCR beta chain. Its antigen remains unidentified. Assay used: immunoSEQ multiplex PCR; TCRdb lists only in-frame clones, some missing. Of some 30,000 clones in the sample, 80% to 90% were seen once. The data stem from a study of T cell responses to AZD1222 COVID-19 vaccine. General study results and limits: Baseline seropositivity characterized only 5 to 7 AZD1222 recipients.

This material consisted of peripheral blood, taken 28 days after the second AZD1222 dose. The origin of this receptor is an adult who received the AZD1222 COVID-19 vaccine.

The CDR3 DNA reads as TGTGCCAGCAGCTTAGAGCCAGGGGTGGGTATCACTGAAGCTTTCTTT. This encodes CASSLEPGVGITEAFF. The chain links TRBV7-2 to TRBJ1-1; weak D call: TRBD1 (6 bases). Germline V gene lookup returns CDR1 SGHTA and CDR2 FQGNSA. V lost 1 base, J lost 4 bases, and 16 bases lay in between. The CDR3 is 16 amino acids.